Below, 29 T cell receptor beta chains from the same sample are listed, as sequenced in a study of blood T cell repertoires in COVID-19. TCRdb's table, derived via immunoSEQ multiplex PCR, lists solely in-frame clones and lacks some. The sample shows 40,000 or so clones, roughly 90% of them seen only once. Sequences were obtained from peripheral blood. All receptors come from a human donor in a cohort sampled during active COVID-19.

The CDR3 reads CAQWGWVAGQNEQFF. CDR3 nucleotides: TGTGCCCAGTGGGGGTGGGTAGCGGGCCAGAATGAGCAGTTCTTC. The chain carries TRBV6-5 and TRBJ2-1; the match to TRBD2 covers 7 bases. Unmatched junction bases numbered 17, after V lost 11 bases and J lost 7 bases. The CDR3 totals 15 residues. The germline V gene encodes CDR1 MNHEY and CDR2 SVGAGI.

The chain has TRBV27 and TRBJ2-7, with 12 bases matching TRBD1. CDR1 is MNHEY, CDR2 SMNVEV, per germline (reference sequence). CDR3 length: 16 residues. With 4 bases clipped from V and 4 bases from J, the junction kept 8 bases outside the gene matches. The CDR3: CASSSPRDRGRYEQYF. The CDR3 region has the DNA TGTGCCAGCAGTTCCCCCCGGGACAGGGGGCGATACGAGCAGTACTTC.

This clone occurred a few times. The CDR3 bases are TGTGCCAGCACCTTTAGCGATGAGCAGTTCTTC. Its protein product is CASTFSDEQFF. The chain carries TRBV12-3 or TRBV12-4 and TRBJ2-1; D perhaps matches TRBD2 (5 bases). The CDR3 has 11 amino acids. Deletions cut 7 bases from V and 8 bases from J, with 9 bases between.

V and J are TRBV19 and TRBJ1-2, with TRBD1 as a possible D gene (6 bases). The CDR3 has 16 amino acids. From germline, CDR1 is LNHDA and CDR2 SQIVND (reference sequence). Trimming shortened V by 3 bases and J by 4 bases, and 18 bases separated the two germline ends. In DNA, the CDR3 is TGTGCCAGTAGTATCCTAGCAGGGGCGCCTCTCTATGGCTACACCTTC. Translation: CASSILAGAPLYGYTF.

This rearrangement joins TRBV19 to TRBJ1-4; TRBD1 agrees at 9 bases. Per the germline V gene, CDR1 is LNHDA and CDR2 is SQIVND (reference sequence). The CDR3 consists of 15 residues. V was clipped by 4 bases and J by 4 bases; unmatched bases: 4. DNA of the CDR3: TGTGCCAGTAGTAGCACAGGGGGCTTTAATGAAAAACTGTTTTTT. It specifies CASSSTGGFNEKLFF.

The chain carries TRBV7-2 and TRBJ1-4, with D uncertain. Germline lookup yields CDR1 SGHTA and CDR2 FQGNSA. This CDR3 contains 15 residues. Trimming left V 0 bases short and J 8 bases short, with 13 bases between. CDR3 region: CASSLARLTGEKLFF. The CDR3 nucleotides read TGTGCCAGCAGCTTAGCTAGGTTGACGGGGGAAAAACTGTTTTTT. Based on the CDR3 plus reference TRBV7-2 and TRBJ1-4, the full variable domain is GAGVSQSPSNKVTEKGKDVELRCDPISGHTALYWYRQSLGQGLEFLIYFQGNSAPDKSGLPSDRFSAERTGGSVSTLTIQRTQQEDSAVYLCASSLARLTGEKLFFGSGTQLSVL.

The rearrangement links TRBV3-1 (or the pseudogene TRBV3-2) to TRBJ1-5; 7 bases line up with TRBD1. Germline lookup yields CDR1 LGHDT and CDR2 YNNKEL (reference sequence). The length of the CDR3 is 16 residues. With 0 bases clipped from V and 4 bases from J, the junction kept 6 bases outside the gene matches. The CDR3 DNA follows: TGTGCCAGCAGCCAAGAGGGGACAGCCCAAAATCAGCCCCAGCATTTT. Protein: CASSQEGTAQNQPQHF.

This chain connects TRBV4-1 to TRBJ1-5; the D is unclear. The CDR3 consists of 15 residues. The germline V and J ends were trimmed by 7 bases and 4 bases, with 17 bases remaining between them. Germline V gene data show CDR1 as MGHRA and CDR2 as YSYEKL. In nucleotides, the CDR3 is TGCGCCAGCACCCCTGACACTGCATTGAATCAGCCCCAGCATTTT. Amino acid sequence: CASTPDTALNQPQHF.

The chain joins TRBV4-1 to TRBJ2-7, with TRBD1 identical over 8 bases. After removal of 4 bases from V and 0 bases from J, the junction contained 8 bases not matched to a gene. The CDR3 is made up of 16 amino acids. From germline, CDR1 is MGHRA and CDR2 YSYEKL. CDR3 in amino acids: CASSPPRQGTSYEQYF. The CDR3 DNA is TGCGCCAGCAGCCCCCCTCGACAGGGGACCTCCTACGAGCAGTACTTC.

The genes are TRBV5-6 and TRBJ1-5, with 8 bases lining up with TRBD1. V lost 4 bases and J lost 2; bases outside the gene matches: 5. Per germline, CDR1 SGHDT and CDR2 YYEEEE. The CDR3 consists of 15 residues. The CDR3 coding sequence is TGTGCCAGCAGCCATGGACAGGGCCGCAATCAGCCCCAGCATTTT. Translated, it gives CASSHGQGRNQPQHF.

This clone occurred once. This rearrangement joins TRBV19 to TRBJ2-3, with D perhaps TRBD2 (6 bases). The V end was cut by 3 bases, the J end by 0 bases, with 13 bases between. CDR1 and CDR2 (germline): LNHDA, SQIVND (reference sequence). The CDR3 spans 16 residues. CDR3 in amino acids: CASSMGGRLSTDTQYF. In nucleotides, the CDR3 is TGTGCCAGTAGTATGGGGGGACGACTGAGCACAGATACGCAGTATTTT.

The CDR3 here is CAREQKSGYTF. DNA for the CDR3: TGCGCCAGAGAACAGAAGAGTGGCTACACCTTC. The chain links TRBV10-1 to TRBJ1-2; D gene unclear. CDR1 is WNHNN, CDR2 SYGVQD, per germline (reference sequence). V was trimmed by 9 bases and J by 7 bases, leaving 12 bases between them. This CDR3 has 11 amino acids.

Written as DNA, the CDR3 is TGTGCCAGCAGGACCGAGGGGGTCGGCGTAGGGACCCAGTACTTC. Amino acid sequence: CASRTEGVGVGTQYF. This chain connects TRBV28 to TRBJ2-5; D might be TRBD1 (6 bases). V lost 6 bases to trimming and J lost 7 bases, with 21 bases between them. This CDR3 spans 15 amino acids. Germline lookup yields CDR1 MDHEN and CDR2 SYDVKM.

V is TRBV19 and J is TRBJ2-5; D may be TRBD2 (6 bases). The CDR3 sequence is 15 residues long. CDR1 is LNHDA and CDR2 is SQIVND in the germline V gene (reference sequence). V was shortened by 4 bases and J by 2 bases, with 14 bases between the two germline ends. This CDR3 reads CASSSRGLLQETQYF. Written as DNA, the CDR3 is TGTGCCAGTAGTAGTAGGGGACTTCTACAAGAGACCCAGTACTTC.

This clone came up a few times. V is TRBV10-3 and J is TRBJ2-7; D unresolved. Germline-derived CDR1 and CDR2 are ENHRY and SYGVKD. CDR3 size: 14 residues. Between the trimmed V and J ends, which lost 5 bases and 0 bases, there was a span of 11 bases. The CDR3 here is CAISPTLSSYEQYF. CDR3 coding DNA: TGTGCCATCAGTCCGACACTGTCCTCCTACGAGCAGTACTTC.

This chain links TRBV1 with TRBJ1-4. TRBV1 is reported as a pseudogene. The CDR3 loop spans 16 amino acids. CDR3 nucleotides: TGCACCAGCAGCCAAGATTTGCGGGGGTCGGGAGAAAAACTGTTTTTT. Translating it yields CTSSQDLRGSGEKLFF.

The chain recombines TRBV19 with TRBJ1-2, with D perhaps matching TRBD1 (6 bases). The CDR3 totals 16 residues. Germline CDR1 and CDR2: LNHDA and SQIVND (reference sequence). Trimming cost V 6 bases and J 4 bases, with 21 bases left between them. This CDR3 reads CASRTTGSFIGYGYTF. In DNA form, the CDR3 reads TGTGCCAGTAGGACGACAGGATCCTTTATTGGCTATGGCTACACCTTC.

The chain couples TRBV7-9 to TRBJ1-1, with D possibly being TRBD1 (5 bases). CDR3 length: 12 amino acids. Germline loops: CDR1 SEHNR, CDR2 FQNEAQ (reference sequence). The V end was cut by 7 bases, the J end by 4 bases, with 10 bases between. The CDR3 region is CASIRGGTEAFF. CDR3 nucleotide sequence: TGTGCCAGCATCCGGGGGGGCACTGAAGCTTTCTTT. The complete variable domain, with remaining parts taken from reference TRBV7-9 and TRBJ1-1, reads DTGVSQNPRHKITKRGQNVTFRCDPISEHNRLYWYRQTLGQGPEFLTYFQNEAQLEKSRLLSDRFSAERPKGSFSTLEIQRTEQGDSAMYLCASIRGGTEAFFGQGTRLTVV.

The chain has TRBV19 and TRBJ2-1, with 7 positions matching TRBD2. CDR3 length: 12 amino acids. Trimming at V came to 3 bases and at J to 13 bases, leaving 6 bases not matched to a gene. Germline V gene data show CDR1 as LNHDA and CDR2 as SQIVND (reference sequence). DNA for the CDR3: TGTGCCAGTAGTATGGGCGGGACTACTCAGTTCTTC. It yields the protein CASSMGGTTQFF.

The chain has TRBV19 and TRBJ2-7; TRBD1 might be the D (6 bases). Germline V gene lookup returns CDR1 LNHDA and CDR2 SQIVND (reference sequence). This CDR3 contains 13 residues. Trimming removed 3 bases at V and 4 bases at J, with 10 bases between. CDR3 DNA sequence: TGTGCCAGTAGTATGTACCAGGGGTACGAGCAGTACTTC. This sequence encodes CASSMYQGYEQYF.

This chain uses TRBV7-9 with TRBJ2-3, with D possibly being TRBD2 (5 bases). Germline CDR1 reads SEHNR; CDR2 reads FQNEAQ (reference sequence). The CDR3 extends over 17 amino acids. The V and J ends lost 0 bases and 4 bases respectively, with 17 bases between them. CDR3: CASSLALTWEAADTQYF. The CDR3 bases are TGTGCCAGCAGCTTAGCCCTTACGTGGGAAGCGGCAGATACGCAGTATTTT.

To note about this clone: This sample also contains other DNA sequences that code for the same CDR3. The rearrangement joins TRBV27 to TRBJ2-7, with D possibly TRBD2 on 7 matching bases. Trimming took off 6 bases at V and 5 bases at J, with 14 bases between the two ends. This CDR3 region has 13 residues. CDR1 MNHEY and CDR2 SMNVEV come from the germline V gene (reference sequence). The CDR3 here is CASSLGGGDEQYF. CDR3 DNA: TGTGCCAGCAGCCTAGGGGGAGGGGACGAGCAGTACTTC.

This chain uses TRBV24-1 with TRBJ1-1; D possibly corresponds to TRBD1 (5 bases). CDR1 and CDR2 from the germline V gene are KGHDR and SFDVKD. This CDR3 spans 13 amino acids. Trimming stripped 5 bases from V and 1 base from J, with 7 bases between. CDR3 sequence reads: CATSGGGNTEAFF. The CDR3 nucleotides read TGTGCCACCAGTGGGGGGGGGAACACTGAAGCTTTCTTT.

The rearrangement uses TRBV24-1 and TRBJ1-2; perhaps TRBD1 as D (6 bases). Trimming cost V 4 bases and J 2 bases, with 10 bases left between them. Germline V gene data show CDR1 as KGHDR and CDR2 as SFDVKD. There are 14 residues in the CDR3. The CDR3 reads CATSEDSYNYGYTF. DNA for the CDR3: TGTGCCACCAGTGAGGACAGTTACAACTATGGCTACACCTTC.

V is TRBV27 and J is TRBJ1-5; D is ambiguous. V lost 6 bases to trimming and J lost 5 bases, with 14 bases between them. Germline values: CDR1 MNHEY, CDR2 SMNVEV (reference sequence). This CDR3 is built from 14 residues. The CDR3 DNA follows: TGTGCCAGCAGCCAAAGGAGAAAGGATCAGCCCCAGCATTTT. It encodes CASSQRRKDQPQHF.

This sequence joins TRBV5-5 and TRBJ1-4, with 7 positions matching TRBD1. The CDR3 has 16 amino acids. Germline CDR1 and CDR2: SGHKS and YYEKEE (reference sequence). The junction had 12 bases not matched to a gene; V was cut back by 3 bases and J by 7 bases. CDR3 residues: CASSSGRQGGGEKLFF. The DNA for the CDR3 is TGTGCCAGCAGCTCGGGCAGACAGGGCGGTGGTGAAAAACTGTTTTTT.

This clone was seen once. The gene calls are TRBV24-1 and TRBJ2-7, with 7 positions matching TRBD1. The length of the CDR3 is 16 residues. Per germline, CDR1 KGHDR and CDR2 SFDVKD. J was trimmed by 1 base and V by 4 bases; bases with no gene match: 9. The CDR3 region is CATSDRRQGPSYEQYF. DNA for the CDR3: TGTGCCACCAGTGACCGCCGACAGGGACCTTCCTACGAGCAGTACTTC.

V gene TRBV7-9 combines with J gene TRBJ1-4; no reliable D call. The V end lost 5 bases, the J end lost 8 bases, and 12 bases lay between the germline ends. The V gene's germline CDR1 is SEHNR and CDR2 FQNEAQ (reference sequence). The CDR3 length is 13 residues. The CDR3 nucleotides are TGTGCCAGCAGCCCCGGGGTGGGGGAAAAACTGTTTTTT. Translated: CASSPGVGEKLFF.

The chain uses TRBV3-1 (or the pseudogene TRBV3-2) and TRBJ2-1; TRBD2 agrees at 13 bases. CDR1 is LGHDT, CDR2 YNNKEL, per germline (reference sequence). V gave up 0 bases and J gave up 7 bases; unmatched junction bases: 3. The CDR3 runs to 16 residues. As DNA, the CDR3 is TGTGCCAGCAGCCAAGAAGTGGGACTAGCGGGAAATGAGCAGTTCTTC. Its translation is CASSQEVGLAGNEQFF.